This is a list of T cell receptor beta chains from one sample in a study of OX40 agonist ivuxolimab in advanced cancers. The protocol was immunoSEQ multiplex PCR, while the TCRdb copy is restricted to in-frame clones and leaves out a portion. Here the sample spans 85,000 to 100,000 clones, about 90% being singletons. This specimen was CD4+ or CD8+ T cells sorted from blood, taken in a trial of the OX40 agonist ivuxolimab. These TCRs come from an adult with an advanced solid tumor such as melanoma, head and neck, liver or kidney cancer. The CDR3 runs from the conserved cysteine through the conserved F or W. A D gene is named only where the DNA matches it firmly. Expanded clones are given a class, and other clones once, few, many or no size at all.

d_gene,abundance,j_gene,v_gene,CDR3nt,CDR3aa
TRBD1,-,TRBJ2-2,TRBV30,TGTGCCTGGATCGGACAGGGTTTCTACACCGGGGAGCTGTTTTTT,CAWIGQGFYTGELFF
-,-,TRBJ2-7,TRBV6-5,TGTGCCAGCAGTCCGGCGGGATTCTCCTACGAGCAGTACTTC,CASSPAGFSYEQYF
TRBD2,-,TRBJ2-1,TRBV19,TGTGCCAGTAGTATAGACCAAGGACTAGCGCTCTTGGGTGAGCAGTTCTTC,CASSIDQGLALLGEQFF
-,-,TRBJ2-7,TRBV20-1,TGCAGTGCTAGCCTGCTCGAGCAGTACTTC,CSASLLEQYF
-,-,TRBJ2-2,TRBV14,TGTGCCAGCAGCCAAGATTGGGTGACCGGGGAGCTGTTTTTT,CASSQDWVTGELFF
-,-,TRBJ1-3,TRBV29-1,TGCAGCGTTGAATCGGGCCCGGGAAACACCATATATTTT,CSVESGPGNTIYF
-,once,TRBJ1-5,TRBV7-8,TGTGCCAGCAGCTCCTTAGGACAGAGCAATCAGCCCCAGCATTTT,CASSSLGQSNQPQHF
-,once,TRBJ2-3,TRBV6-1,TGTGCCAGCAAAGGACAGACATACACCACAGATACGCAGTATTTT,CASKGQTYTTDTQYF
-,-,TRBJ1-4,TRBV10-3,TGTGCCATCAGTGGCAGGGAAAATGAAAAACTGTTTTTT,CAISGRENEKLFF
-,once,TRBJ1-6,TRBV5-1,TGCGCCAGCAGCTTGGGTTCTAACACACTTAATTCACCCCTCCACTTT,CASSLGSNTLNSPLHF
-,-,TRBJ1-1,TRBV5-6,TGTGCCAGCAGCTTCAACAGGGTGGATGAAGCTTTCTTT,CASSFNRVDEAFF
-,-,TRBJ2-1,TRBV29-1,TGCAGCGTTGAGCGGTACAATGAGCAGTTCTTC,CSVERYNEQFF
TRBD2,-,TRBJ2-1,TRBV27,TGTGCCAGCAGTCCCGGGACTAGGGGTTGGGATGAGCAGTTCTTC,CASSPGTRGWDEQFF
-,once,TRBJ1-1,TRBV10-1,TGCGCCAGCAGTGATTCTGGGTTAAAGGACACTGAAGCTTTCTTT,CASSDSGLKDTEAFF
-,-,TRBJ2-1,TRBV7-8,TGTGCCAGCAGCTTAGGGGAGGGGGAGAATGAGCAGTTCTTC,CASSLGEGENEQFF
-,-,TRBJ1-1,TRBV6-6,TGTGCCAGCAGTTCACGAGGCTCTGAAGCTTTCTTT,CASSSRGSEAFF
TRBD1,-,TRBJ1-3,TRBV6-6,TGTGCCAGCAGATCAGACAGGGTTCGAAACACCATATATTTT,CASRSDRVRNTIYF
-,-,TRBJ2-4,TRBV2,TGTGCCAGCCTGCGGGTAGGGGCCAAAAACATTCAGTACTTC,CASLRVGAKNIQYF
TRBD1,-,TRBJ2-5,TRBV5-1,TGCGCCAGCAGCGGGGACAGGGAAGAGACCCAGTACTTC,CASSGDREETQYF
TRBD1,-,TRBJ1-2,TRBV28,TGTGCCAGCAGTTTCACCGGCAGGGGGACTCTAGCTAACTATGGCTACACCTTC,CASSFTGRGTLANYGYTF
TRBD1,-,TRBJ1-1,TRBV7-8,TGTGCCAGCAGCTTAGTAACAGGGGGCACTGAAGCTTTCTTT,CASSLVTGGTEAFF
-,-,TRBJ2-7,TRBV11-2,TGTGCCAGCAGCCCCCGGACGGGCGACGGGGAGCAGTACTTC,CASSPRTGDGEQYF
-,-,TRBJ1-2,TRBV7-9,TGTGCCAGCAGCTGGCGCACCGGGGACTATGGCTACACCTTC,CASSWRTGDYGYTF
-,-,TRBJ1-2,TRBV5-1,TGCGCCAGCAGCTTGGGTGGCAAGGCGTATGGCTACACCTTC,CASSLGGKAYGYTF
TRBD1,-,TRBJ1-2,TRBV19,TGTGCCAGTAGTACCAAAGGGGGGACAGGGGTTGGCTACACCTTC,CASSTKGGTGVGYTF
-,-,TRBJ1-1,TRBV10-1,TGCGCCAGCTCCCTAGCGGGGCCAAACACTGAAGCTTTCTTT,CASSLAGPNTEAFF
-,-,TRBJ2-5,TRBV27,TGTGCCAGCAGGTCTAGGGGGGAGACCCAGTACTTC,CASRSRGETQYF
-,few,TRBJ1-1,TRBV2,TGTGCCACTCGAAGGGTGGCAGGCTATAACACTGAAGCTTTCTTT,CATRRVAGYNTEAFF
TRBD2,once,TRBJ2-3,TRBV19,TGTGCCAGTAGTATAATGGGACTAGCGGGAGGTCGGGATACGCAGTATTTT,CASSIMGLAGGRDTQYF
TRBD2,-,TRBJ2-3,TRBV7-2,TGTGCCAGCAGCCCTGGACTAGCGGGAATTGATACGCAGTATTTT,CASSPGLAGIDTQYF
TRBD1,-,TRBJ2-1,TRBV2,TGTGCCGGCGGACAGGGTCCCTACAATGAGCAGTTCTTC,CAGGQGPYNEQFF
TRBD1,once,TRBJ2-1,TRBV11-1,TGTGCCAGCAGCTTAGCCGAGGACAGGGTTGTTGAGCAGTTCTTC,CASSLAEDRVVEQFF
TRBD1,-,TRBJ1-2,TRBV6-1,TGTGCCAGCAGCTCCGGGACAGGCATCTATGGCTACACCTTC,CASSSGTGIYGYTF
-,-,TRBJ1-2,TRBV14,TGTGCCAGCAGCCGGGACAATAACTATGGCTACACCTTC,CASSRDNNYGYTF
-,-,TRBJ2-5,TRBV11-3,TGTGCCAGCAGCTTACTAGTAGAGACCCAGTACTTC,CASSLLVETQYF
-,-,TRBJ2-1,TRBV19,TGTGCCAGTAGTATCGGACTACAATACAATGAGCAGTTCTTC,CASSIGLQYNEQFF
TRBD1,-,TRBJ1-1,TRBV28,TGTGCCAGCAGTTTAGACAGGGTGGTCACTGAAGCTTTCTTT,CASSLDRVVTEAFF
TRBD2,-,TRBJ2-7,TRBV6-4,TGTGCCAACAGTGACTTGGCGGGACTATCAAACTACGAGCAGTACTTC,CANSDLAGLSNYEQYF
TRBD1,-,TRBJ2-1,TRBV7-3,TGTGCCAGCAGCTTCGGGACAGGGAGCTCCTACAATGAGCAGTTCTTC,CASSFGTGSSYNEQFF
TRBD1,-,TRBJ1-1,TRBV29-1,TGCAGCGTTGGTAACCAGGGGGCTGAAGCTTTCTTT,CSVGNQGAEAFF
-,few,TRBJ2-1,TRBV7-2,TGTGCCAGCAGCGGTGTGGGAAATGAGCAGTTCTTC,CASSGVGNEQFF
-,-,TRBJ2-3,TRBV9,TGTGCCAGCGGACTGTCAGGGAGCACAGATACGCAGTATTTT,CASGLSGSTDTQYF
TRBD2,-,TRBJ2-1,TRBV10-3,TGTGCCATCAGTGAGTCAATATCAGCGGGGAGCTACAATGAGCAGTTCTTC,CAISESISAGSYNEQFF
TRBD2,-,TRBJ2-1,TRBV7-9,TGTGCCAGCAGCGTCCTAGCGGGATCGGAGCAGTTCTTC,CASSVLAGSEQFF
-,-,TRBJ2-5,TRBV7-7,TGTGCTAGCAGCCGGGACCGTAGCGGCTTAGAGACCCAGTACTTC,CASSRDRSGLETQYF
-,-,TRBJ1-1,TRBV9,TGTGCCAGCAGCGTAGGGTGGGAAGGGTCCGCTGAAGCTTTCTTT,CASSVGWEGSAEAFF
-,-,TRBJ1-1,TRBV27,TGTGCCAGCAGTTTACTTGGACCGATGAACACTGAAGCTTTCTTT,CASSLLGPMNTEAFF
-,-,TRBJ1-1,TRBV19,TGTGCCAGTAAGTTCCAAAGCACTGAAGCTTTCTTT,CASKFQSTEAFF
-,-,TRBJ1-1,TRBV7-9,TGTGCCAGCAGCTTATTGTGGGGCGCGAACACTGAAGCTTTCTTT,CASSLLWGANTEAFF